This T cell receptor beta chain was profiled in a study of blood T cell repertoires in COVID-19. Background on the study: Samples taken during acute and convalescent COVID-19 were collected in the United States, Italy and Spain. PBMCs, B-cell-depleted T cells, or T cells were the source of the cDNA or gDNA that made up the material.

Germline V gene lookup returns CDR1 MNHNY and CDR2 SVGAGI (reference sequence). The CDR3 is 13 residues long. V shed 6 bases and J shed 1 base, with 10 bases lying between them. Original handling: The assay estimated nucleated cells by amplifying reference gene primers. TCRdb's table, derived via immunoSEQ multiplex PCR, lists solely in-frame clones and lacks some. That table is the source of V, J and clone size, and D and trimming were worked out from the DNA. The sample consists of fewer than 350,000 clones, roughly 93% of them appearing once. This receptor was identified in a woman aged 40-49 years with acute COVID-19. The sequencing sample was made of PBMCs or T cells enriched from blood (not recorded which). The chain combines TRBV6-6 with TRBJ2-7; tentatively, D is TRBD2 (6 bases). CDR3 amino acids: CASSQGLSYEQYF. The CDR3 bases are TGTGCCAGCAGCCAGGGACTTTCCTACGAGCAGTACTTC.